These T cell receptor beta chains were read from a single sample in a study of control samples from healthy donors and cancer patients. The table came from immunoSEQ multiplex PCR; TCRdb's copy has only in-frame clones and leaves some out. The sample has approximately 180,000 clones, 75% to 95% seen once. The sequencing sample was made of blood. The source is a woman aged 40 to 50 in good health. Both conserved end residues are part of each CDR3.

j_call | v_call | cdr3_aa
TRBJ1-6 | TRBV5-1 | CASRPDRVLASPLHF
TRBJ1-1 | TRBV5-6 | CASSPGAQGAMMDTEAFF
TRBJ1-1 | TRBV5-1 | CASSLIPPGRLPGNTEAFF
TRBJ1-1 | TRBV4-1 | CASSLGGTGWNTEAFF
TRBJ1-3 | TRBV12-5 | CASLGQDHWGNTIYF
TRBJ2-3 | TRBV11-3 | CASSLRTGSSTDTQYF
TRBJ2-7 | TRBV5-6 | CASSLGGGSYEQYF
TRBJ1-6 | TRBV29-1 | CSVDARDSLRPPNSPLHF
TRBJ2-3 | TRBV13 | CASSEGGWASGDTDTQYF
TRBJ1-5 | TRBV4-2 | CASSQDPIGVGGQPQHF
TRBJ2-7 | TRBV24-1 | CATRLARPYEQYF
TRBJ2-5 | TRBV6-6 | CASSYRSGGAGETQYF
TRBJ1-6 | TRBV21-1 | CASSKPQYYNSPLHF
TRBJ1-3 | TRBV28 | CASSPGQVSGNTIYF
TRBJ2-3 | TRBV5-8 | CASSPWGASTDTQYF
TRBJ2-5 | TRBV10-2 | CASTWDSQETQYF
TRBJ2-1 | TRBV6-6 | CASSRLGGDTSTMSHRPEQFF
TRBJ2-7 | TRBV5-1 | CASSPENYEQYF
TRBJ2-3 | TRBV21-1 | CASSKLPTDTQYF
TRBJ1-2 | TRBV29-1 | CSVEDYTGGVYGYTF
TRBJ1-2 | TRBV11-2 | CASSLGGTPPSYGYTF
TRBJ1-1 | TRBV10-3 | CAIKGRGTEAFF
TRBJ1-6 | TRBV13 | CASSLAGAYYNSPLHF
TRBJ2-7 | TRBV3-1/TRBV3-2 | CASSQGFGSSYEQYF
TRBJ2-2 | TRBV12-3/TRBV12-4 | CASSPQGFGELFF
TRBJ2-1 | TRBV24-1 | CATSDSSSGEYNEQFF
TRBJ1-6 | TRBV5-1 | CASSLRQGHSPLHF
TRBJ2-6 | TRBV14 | CASSLQGTGGANVLTF
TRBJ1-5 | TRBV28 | CASSFGRQPQHF
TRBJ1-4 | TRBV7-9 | CASSPRTGKLFF
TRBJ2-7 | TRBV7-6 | CAASGGGKISITYEQYF
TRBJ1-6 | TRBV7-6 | CASSLDPGGANSPLHF
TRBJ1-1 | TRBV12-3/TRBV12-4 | CASSLVGVQAFF
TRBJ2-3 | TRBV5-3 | CARPDHPPGVSTQYF
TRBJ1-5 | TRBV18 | CASSTERQPQHF
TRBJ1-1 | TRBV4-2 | CASSQVEGNTEAFF